This entry features one TCR beta chain sequence. This specimen belongs to a study of T cell changes during pregnancy in multiple sclerosis. V shed 4 bases, J shed 7 bases, and the junction held 2 bases outside the gene matches. Germline V gene sequence: CDR1 SGHRS, CDR2 YFSETQ. The CDR3 loop spans 13 amino acids. The table came from immunoSEQ multiplex PCR; TCRdb's copy has only in-frame clones and leaves some out. The data contain fewer than 110,000 clones, around nine tenths of them seen just once; the ten biggest clones take up 0.8% to 1%. This clonotype was obtained from a female donor with multiple sclerosis, enrolled in a pregnancy study. The source material was peripheral blood, sampled after pregnancy. J is TRBJ1-4 and V is TRBV5-1; 9 bases agree with TRBD1. The CDR3 loop reads CASSGQGSEKLFF. The CDR3 DNA follows: TGCGCCAGCAGCGGACAGGGGAGTGAAAAACTGTTTTTT.